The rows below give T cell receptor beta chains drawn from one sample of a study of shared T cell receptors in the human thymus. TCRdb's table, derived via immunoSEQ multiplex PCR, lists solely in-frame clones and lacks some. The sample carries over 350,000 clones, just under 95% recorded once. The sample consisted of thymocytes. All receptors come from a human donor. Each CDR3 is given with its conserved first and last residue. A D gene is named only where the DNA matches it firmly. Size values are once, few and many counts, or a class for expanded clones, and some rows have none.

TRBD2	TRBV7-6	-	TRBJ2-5	TGTGCCAGCAGCACGGCTAGCGGGGGAAAAGAGACCCAGTACTTC	CASSTASGGKETQYF
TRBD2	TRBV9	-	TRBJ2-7	TGTGCCAGCAGCGTAGGATCGCTAGCGGGGCCCTACGAGCAGTACTTC	CASSVGSLAGPYEQYF
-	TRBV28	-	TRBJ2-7	TGTGCCAGCGGTTCACGTCCGGACGAGCAGTACTTC	CASGSRPDEQYF
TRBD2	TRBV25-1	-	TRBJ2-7	TGTGCCAGCAGTGGTCCGGGACTAGCGGGCTCCTACGAGCAGTACTTC	CASSGPGLAGSYEQYF
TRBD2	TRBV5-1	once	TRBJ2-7	TGCGCCAGCAGCTTGTTCGGGACTAGTCTCGACGAGCAGTACTTC	CASSLFGTSLDEQYF
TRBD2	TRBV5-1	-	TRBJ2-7	TGCGCCAGCAGCTACCCGACTAGCGGGGGAACCTCTGTGGAGCAGTACTTC	CASSYPTSGGTSVEQYF
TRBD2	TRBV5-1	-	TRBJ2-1	TGCGCCAGCAGCTTCATTCAGGGAGGGGAGCAGTTCTTC	CASSFIQGGEQFF
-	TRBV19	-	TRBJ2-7	TGTGCCAGTAGTATCCCGGGCCCCTACGAGCAGTACTTC	CASSIPGPYEQYF
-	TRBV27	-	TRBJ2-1	TGTGCCAGCAGTTCGGACAGCTCCTACAATGAGCAGTTCTTC	CASSSDSSYNEQFF
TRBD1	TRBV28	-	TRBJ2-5	TGTGCCAGCATCAGGGGGCTTGCGGAGACCCAGTACTTC	CASIRGLAETQYF
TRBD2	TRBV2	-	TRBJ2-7	TGTGCCAGCCCAGGAGGGAAGCGGGGGTCCTACGAGCAGTACTTC	CASPGGKRGSYEQYF
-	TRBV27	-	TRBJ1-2	TGTGCCAGCAGTGTCTATGGCTACACCTTC	CASSVYGYTF
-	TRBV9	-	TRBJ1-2	TGTGCCAGCACCTCCAGTGGGGGCGCGGGTGGCTACACCTTC	CASTSSGGAGGYTF
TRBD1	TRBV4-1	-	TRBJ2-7	TGCGCCAGCAGCCCACCGGACAGGGGGCAAGACTACGAGCAGTACTTC	CASSPPDRGQDYEQYF